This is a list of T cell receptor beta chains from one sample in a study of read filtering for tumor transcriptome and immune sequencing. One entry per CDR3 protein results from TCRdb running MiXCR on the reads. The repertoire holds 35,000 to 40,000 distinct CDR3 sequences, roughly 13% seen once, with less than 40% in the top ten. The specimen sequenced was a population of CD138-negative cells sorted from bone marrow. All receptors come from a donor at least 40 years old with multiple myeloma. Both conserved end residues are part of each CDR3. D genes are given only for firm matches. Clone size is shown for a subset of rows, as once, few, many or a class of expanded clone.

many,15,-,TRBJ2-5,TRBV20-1,CSARPDSSSIGTQYF,TGCAGTGCTAGACCGGACTCGTCTTCGATAGGGACCCAGTACTTC
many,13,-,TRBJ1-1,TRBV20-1,CSARQDLNTEAFF,TGCAGTGCTAGACAGGACCTGAACACTGAAGCTTTCTTT
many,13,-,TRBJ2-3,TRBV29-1,CSVARFGPDTQYF,TGCAGCGTTGCTAGATTTGGGCCAGATACGCAGTATTTT
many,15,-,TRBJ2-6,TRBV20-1,CSAGSGSSGANVLTF,TGCAGTGCGGGGTCGGGGAGCTCTGGGGCCAACGTCCTGACTTTC
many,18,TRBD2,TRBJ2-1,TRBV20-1,CSARGRTSGRTNYNEQFF,TGCAGTGCTAGGGGACGGACTAGCGGGAGGACTAATTACAATGAGCAGTTCTTC
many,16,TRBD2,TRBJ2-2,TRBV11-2,CASSLVSGSGTGELFF,TGTGCCAGCAGCTTAGTTAGCGGGAGTGGAACCGGGGAGCTGTTTTTT
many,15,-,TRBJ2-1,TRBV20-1,CSARDRTQGHIEQFF,TGCAGTGCTAGAGATCGTACTCAGGGGCACATTGAGCAGTTCTTC
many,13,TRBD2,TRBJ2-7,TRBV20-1,CSARASGRYEQYF,TGCAGTGCTAGGGCTAGCGGGAGATACGAGCAGTACTTC
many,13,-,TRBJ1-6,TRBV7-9,CASSLAADSPLHF,TGTGCCAGCAGCTTAGCGGCGGATTCACCCCTCCACTTT
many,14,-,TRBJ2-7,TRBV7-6,CASSPRSSSYEQYF,TGTGCCAGCAGCCCACGGTCATCCTCCTACGAGCAGTACTTC
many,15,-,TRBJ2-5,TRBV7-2,CASSLSRDLQETQYF,TGTGCCAGCAGCTTATCCCGGGACCTCCAAGAGACCCAGTACTTC
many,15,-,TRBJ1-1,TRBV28,CASSLLQGMNTEAFF,TGTGCCAGCAGTTTATTACAGGGTATGAACACTGAAGCTTTCTTT
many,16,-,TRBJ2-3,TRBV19,CASSTLTGEYSDTQYF,TGTGCCAGTAGTACCCTCACGGGGGAGTACTCAGATACGCAGTATTTT
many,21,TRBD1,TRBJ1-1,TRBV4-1,CASSQSFRDRVGPKMNTEAFF,TGCGCCAGCAGCCAAAGCTTTCGGGACAGGGTCGGCCCCAAGATGAACACTGAAGCTTTCTTT
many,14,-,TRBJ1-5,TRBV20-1,CSAQDGGSNQPQHF,TGCAGTGCCCAAGACGGGGGTAGCAATCAGCCCCAGCATTTT
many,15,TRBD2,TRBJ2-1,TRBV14,CASSPFTGRGNEQFF,TGTGCCAGCAGCCCCTTCACCGGGAGGGGGAATGAGCAGTTCTTC
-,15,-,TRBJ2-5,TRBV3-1,CASSQDRTAGETQYF,TGTGCCAGCAGCCAAGATCGGACGGCGGGGGAGACCCAGTACTTC
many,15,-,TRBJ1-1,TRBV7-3,CASSLSPAMNTEAFF,TGTGCCAGCAGCTTATCACCAGCCATGAACACTGAAGCTTTCTTT
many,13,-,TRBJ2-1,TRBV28,CASLALSYNEQFF,TGTGCCAGCCTAGCTCTGTCTTACAATGAGCAGTTCTTC
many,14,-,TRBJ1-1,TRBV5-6,CASSLTVWDTEAFF,TGTGCCAGCAGCTTGACGGTGTGGGACACTGAAGCTTTCTTT
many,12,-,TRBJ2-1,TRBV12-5,CASGLRQNEQFF,TGTGCTAGTGGTTTGAGACAGAATGAGCAGTTCTTC
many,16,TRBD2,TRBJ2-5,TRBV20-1,CSVPDPLAGAGETQYF,TGCAGTGTCCCTGACCCGCTAGCGGGAGCGGGTGAGACCCAGTACTTC